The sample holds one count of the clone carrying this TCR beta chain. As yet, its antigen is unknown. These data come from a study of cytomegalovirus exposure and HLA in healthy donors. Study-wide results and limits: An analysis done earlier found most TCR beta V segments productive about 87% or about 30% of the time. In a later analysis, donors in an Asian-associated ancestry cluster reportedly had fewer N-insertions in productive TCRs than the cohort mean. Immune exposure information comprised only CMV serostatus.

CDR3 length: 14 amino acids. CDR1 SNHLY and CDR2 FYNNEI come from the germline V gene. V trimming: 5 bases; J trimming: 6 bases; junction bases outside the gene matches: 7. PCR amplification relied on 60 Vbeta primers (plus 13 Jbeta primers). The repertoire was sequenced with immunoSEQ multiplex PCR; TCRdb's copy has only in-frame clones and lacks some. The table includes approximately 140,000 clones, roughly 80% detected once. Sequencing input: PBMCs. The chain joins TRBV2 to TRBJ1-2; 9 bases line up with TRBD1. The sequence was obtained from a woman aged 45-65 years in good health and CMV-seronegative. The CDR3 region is CASSTQGALNGYTF. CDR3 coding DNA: TGTGCCAGCAGTACACAGGGGGCGCTTAATGGCTACACCTTC. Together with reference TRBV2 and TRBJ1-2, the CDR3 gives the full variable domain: EPEVTQTPSHQVTQMGQEVILRCVPISNHLYFYWYRQILGQKVEFLVSFYNNEISEKSEIFDDQFSVERPDGSNFTLKIRSTKLEDSAMYFCASSTQGALNGYTFGSGTRLTVV.